A single sample is the source of the 10 T cell receptor beta chains below, sequenced in a study of blood T cell repertoires in COVID-19. Measured with immunoSEQ multiplex PCR; TCRdb has only the in-frame clones, and not every one. Found here are about 670,000 clones, around 90% of them singletons; the top ten hold under 0.3%. The material sequenced was peripheral blood. These receptors were obtained from a woman aged 18-35 years with acute or convalescent COVID-19.

As concerns this clone: The junction shows a germline mismatch at one end, possibly a read error. The rearrangement links TRBV3-1 (or the pseudogene TRBV3-2) to TRBJ2-2; D is unclear. Germline V gene data show CDR1 as LGHDT and CDR2 as YNNKEL (reference sequence). The CDR3 has 14 residues. The CDR3 here is CVSSPPSNTGELFF. The CDR3 DNA reads as TGTGTCAGCAGCCCTCCCTCGAACACCGGGGAGCTGTTTTTT.

This clone came up once. The genes are TRBV5-6 and TRBJ1-2, with D possibly TRBD1 on 5 matching bases. Germline V gene lookup returns CDR1 SGHDT and CDR2 YYEEEE. The CDR3 is 19 amino acids. V was shortened by 1 base and J by 7 bases, with 29 bases between the two germline ends. The CDR3 here is CASSLKPPSSRAFNSGYTF. CDR3 DNA sequence: TGTGCCAGCAGCTTGAAGCCCCCTTCTTCCAGGGCTTTTAATAGTGGCTACACCTTC.

The chain recombines TRBV19 with TRBJ1-2; no firm D call. This CDR3 region has 13 residues. Trimming took 3 bases from V and 3 from J, leaving 8 bases between them. Looked up from germline, CDR1 is LNHDA and CDR2 is SQIVND (reference sequence). The CDR3 loop is CASSIRRDYGYTF. The CDR3 DNA is TGTGCCAGTAGTATCCGACGGGACTATGGCTACACCTTC.

This chain joins TRBV11-2 and TRBJ1-6; 9 positions agree with TRBD1. V trimming: 8 bases; J trimming: 6 bases; junction bases outside the gene matches: 11. CDR3 size: 16 residues. CDR1 SGHAT and CDR2 FQNNGV come from the germline V gene. The CDR3 DNA is TGTGCCAGCGCCCTGTGGGACAGGGCAGGTAATTCACCCCTCCACTTT. It specifies CASALWDRAGNSPLHF.

V and J are TRBV10-1 and TRBJ1-5; a weak D match, TRBD1 (6 bases). CDR1 is WNHNN and CDR2 is SYGVQD in the germline V gene (reference sequence). The CDR3 spans 14 residues. V dropped 2 bases and J dropped 7 bases, with 12 bases sitting between them. The CDR3 nucleotides read TGCGCCAGCAGTGAGGGTTCAGGGGAGCAGCCCCAGCATTTT. This sequence encodes CASSEGSGEQPQHF.

The rearrangement uses TRBV19 and TRBJ1-2, with D possibly being TRBD1 (6 bases). Germline V lookup: CDR1 LNHDA, CDR2 SQIVND (reference sequence). This CDR3 has 13 residues. The germline V and J ends were trimmed by 9 bases and 2 bases, with 13 bases remaining between them. For the CDR3, the DNA is TGTGCCAGCAGATGGACAGACAACTATGGCTACACCTTC. Protein sequence: CASRWTDNYGYTF.

The chain recombines TRBV2 with TRBJ1-5; weak D call: TRBD1 (5 bases). V gave up 7 bases and J gave up 4 bases, with 14 bases separating them. CDR3 length equals 14 residues. Germline V CDR1 and CDR2: SNHLY, FYNNEI. This CDR3 is CASTPGGQNQPQHF. For the CDR3, the DNA is TGTGCCAGCACCCCGGGGGGTCAAAATCAGCCCCAGCATTTT.

This sequence joins TRBV7-9 and TRBJ1-3; no definite D call. The CDR3 contains 15 residues. The germline V gene encodes CDR1 SEHNR and CDR2 FQNEAQ (reference sequence). Trimming cost V 1 base and J 0 bases, with 7 bases left between them. The CDR3 DNA reads as TGTGCCAGCAGCTTAGTTGGCAGCTCTGGAAACACCATATATTTT. Translating gives CASSLVGSSGNTIYF.

This chain links TRBV6-4 with TRBJ2-3, with 11 nucleotides matching TRBD1. The V and J ends lost 10 bases and 6 bases, in that order; junction bases with no gene match: 9. CDR1 is MRHNA and CDR2 is SNTAGT in the germline V gene. This CDR3 contains 14 residues. The CDR3 is CATRPGQGVDTQYF. The CDR3 DNA reads TGTGCCACTAGACCGGGACAGGGGGTGGATACGCAGTATTTT.

The rearrangement links TRBV2 to TRBJ1-1, with 7 bases identical to TRBD1. This CDR3 is built from 13 residues. V shed 5 bases, J shed 1 base, and the junction held 1 base outside the gene matches. The germline CDR1 and CDR2 sequences are SNHLY and FYNNEI. CDR3 nucleotides: TGTGCCAGCAGTCGGGACAGGAACACTGAAGCTTTCTTT. Protein sequence: CASSRDRNTEAFF.